The 12 T cell receptor beta chains given below trace back to one sample, sequenced in a study of CD8+ T cells in alopecia areata. Reverse transcription of extracted RNA yielded cDNA, which provided the sequencing template. Libraries were prepared by immunoSEQ multiplex PCR; TCRdb keeps only in-frame clonotypes and omits some of them. The sample records fewer than 200,000 clones, roughly 66% being singletons. The source was CD8+ T cells sorted from blood, collected at week 0. These receptor sequences come from a human donor with alopecia areata.

This clone is a singleton in its sample. The gene calls are TRBV7-9 and TRBJ1-1, with D tentatively TRBD1 (5 bases). V was clipped by 3 bases and J by 3 bases, with 17 bases between them. The CDR3 loop spans 16 amino acids. Germline V gene lookup returns CDR1 SEHNR and CDR2 FQNEAQ (reference sequence). The CDR3 region is CASSFPSQVGDTEAFF. The CDR3 coding sequence is TGTGCCAGCAGCTTCCCGTCTCAGGTGGGGGACACTGAAGCTTTCTTT.

This clone was detected only a few times. The chain has TRBV30 and TRBJ1-1; D gene uncertain. Looked up from germline, CDR1 is GTSNPN and CDR2 is SVGIG (reference sequence). The CDR3 extends over 12 amino acids. V shed 0 bases and J shed 5 bases, with 7 bases lying between them. As DNA, the CDR3 is TGTGCCTGGAGTGTCCGGTGGACTGAAGCTTTCTTT. Protein: CAWSVRWTEAFF.

This clone was counted only a few times. The chain joins TRBV2 to TRBJ2-7; no clear D gene. The germline V gene encodes CDR1 SNHLY and CDR2 FYNNEI. Between the trimmed V and J ends, which lost 3 bases and 1 base, there was a span of 4 bases. CDR3 length: 12 residues. CDR3 nucleotide sequence: TGTGCCAGCAGTGATCTGTCCTACGAGCAGTACTTC. It encodes CASSDLSYEQYF.

As to this clone: Germline is not matched at one junction end, which may reflect a read error. The genes are TRBV25-1 and TRBJ2-2, with 9 bases fitting TRBD1. Germline V gene lookup returns CDR1 MGHDK and CDR2 SYGVNS. The CDR3 has 12 residues. The chain's CDR3 is CASSDGTGPVLF. CDR3 in DNA: TGTGCCAGCAGTGACGGGACAGGGCCCGTGCTTTTT.

This clone was seen only once. V usage is TRBV30 and J usage is TRBJ1-1; 7 positions agree with TRBD1. The V segment lost 4 bases and the J segment 3 bases; nucleotides outside the gene matches: 14. Germline V gene lookup returns CDR1 GTSNPN and CDR2 SVGIG (reference sequence). The CDR3 is 16 residues long. CDR3 residues: CAWNRVYRGGYTEAFF. Written as DNA, the CDR3 is TGTGCCTGGAATCGGGTCTACAGGGGCGGGTACACTGAAGCTTTCTTT.

This chain connects TRBV27 to TRBJ1-5, with 9 bases lining up with TRBD1. CDR3 length: 14 residues. V lost 6 bases and J lost 7; bases outside the gene matches: 7. Germline V gene data show CDR1 as MNHEY and CDR2 as SMNVEV (reference sequence). The CDR3 DNA follows: TGTGCCAGCAGGGCTACAGGGGGCGAACAGCCCCAGCATTTT. Translated, it gives CASRATGGEQPQHF.

This clone occurred a few times. The chain couples TRBV15 to TRBJ2-3, with D perhaps TRBD2 (6 bases). The CDR3 is 17 residues long. Germline-derived CDR1 and CDR2 are LNHNV and YYDKDF (reference sequence). The V end was cut by 1 base, the J end by 0 bases, with 14 bases between. DNA for the CDR3: TGTGCCACCAGCAGAGTGCCGCGGGACTCGAGCACAGATACGCAGTATTTT. It specifies CATSRVPRDSSTDTQYF.

This clone was observed a few times. V gene TRBV5-1 combines with J gene TRBJ2-3; possibly TRBD2 for D (6 bases). CDR3 size: 15 residues. The V end was cut by 4 bases, the J end by 0 bases, with 12 bases between. Looked up from germline, CDR1 is SGHRS and CDR2 is YFSETQ. In DNA, the CDR3 is TGCGCCAGCAGCGCGGAGGCGGGGAGCACAGATACGCAGTATTTT. Its translation is CASSAEAGSTDTQYF.

The chain has TRBV30 and TRBJ1-2, with unresolved D. With 0 bases removed from V and 7 bases from J, the gap between germline ends came to 21 bases. Germline CDR1 is GTSNPN and CDR2 is SVGIG (reference sequence). The CDR3 has 16 amino acids. DNA of the CDR3: TGTGCCTGGAGTGTTTCCGAGGCAGGTTCTGTCGGTGGCTACACCTTC. Translated, it gives CAWSVSEAGSVGGYTF.

J is TRBJ2-3 and V is TRBV11-3; D call uncertain. The CDR3 sequence is 15 residues long. The V and J ends lost 1 base and 0 bases respectively, with 8 bases between them. Germline V lookup: CDR1 SGHNT, CDR2 YENEEA. The DNA for the CDR3 is TGTGCCAGCAGCTTAGTCCTTAGGAGCACAGATACGCAGTATTTT. This codes for CASSLVLRSTDTQYF.

The V call is TRBV14, the J call TRBJ2-3, with D possibly called TRBD1 or TRBD2 (5 bases each). Germline V gene data show CDR1 as SGHDN and CDR2 as FVKESK. CDR3 length equals 16 residues. The V end was cut by 6 bases, the J end by 5 bases, with 21 bases between. In nucleotides, the CDR3 is TGTGCCAGCAGTCATCTAAGGGGAGTATTGGAAGATACGCAGTATTTT. Its protein is CASSHLRGVLEDTQYF. The whole variable domain, remainder taken from reference TRBV14 and TRBJ2-3, is EAGVTQFPSHSVIEKGQTVTLRCDPISGHDNLYWYRRVMGKEIKFLLHFVKESKQDESGMPNNRFLAERTGGTYSTLKVQPAELEDSGVYFCASSHLRGVLEDTQYFGPGTRLTVL.

This clone was seen more than once but under ten times. The V call is TRBV2, the J call TRBJ2-3; 7 bases are a match to TRBD2. This CDR3 is built from 12 residues. Germline assignment: CDR1 SNHLY and CDR2 FYNNEI. The trim removed 10 bases at V and 6 bases at J, leaving 7 bases unmatched. Here the CDR3 reads CATPGLVDTQYF. In DNA form, the CDR3 reads TGTGCCACCCCCGGACTAGTTGATACGCAGTATTTT.